These T cell receptor beta chains were read from a single sample in a study of T-cell reconstitution after alpha-beta-depleted transplantation in children. TCRdb reprocessed the PCR reads via MiXCR and lists one record per CDR3 protein. This table holds 90,000 to 100,000 distinct CDR3 sequences, around a quarter found once. Specimen: PBMCs, collected before TCRalphabeta/CD19-depleted stem cell transplant. The receptors come from a boy aged 2 to 10 with acute lymphoblastic leukemia, due to receive a stem cell transplant. CDR3s include the opening cysteine and the closing phenylalanine or tryptophan. A D gene is named only where the DNA matches it firmly. Not all rows give a size; the values are once, few, many and, for expanded clones, a class.

clone_size | d_call | j_call | v_call | cdr3_nt | cdr3_aa
few | . | TRBJ2-6 | TRBV5-4 | TGTGCCAGCAGCCTATATAACTCTGGGGCCAACGTCCTGACTTTC | CASSLYNSGANVLTF
. | TRBD1 | TRBJ1-2 | TRBV2 | TGTGCCACGGGCGGGACAGGGGGCGCCTACTATGGCTACACCTTC | CATGGTGGAYYGYTF
few | TRBD1 | TRBJ2-1 | TRBV28 | TGTGCCGTCCTCTCCGCAGGGGGAAATGAGCAGTTCTTC | CAVLSAGGNEQFF
many | TRBD1 | TRBJ1-2 | TRBV20-1 | TGCAGTGCCAGAACTACAGGGGGCGGGAGCTACACCTTC | CSARTTGGGSYTF
. | . | TRBJ2-2 | TRBV7-2 | TGTGCCAGCAGCTTCCCCGGCTACGGGGAGCTGTTTTTT | CASSFPGYGELFF
. | . | TRBJ2-3 | TRBV2 | TGTGCCAGCGGGGTGGTTGTCACCGATACGCAGTATTTT | CASGVVVTDTQYF
few | TRBD1 | TRBJ1-5 | TRBV27 | TGTGCCAGCAGTTTAGGTGGGACAGGGTTTGCTCAGCCCCAGCATTTT | CASSLGGTGFAQPQHF
. | . | TRBJ1-2 | TRBV5-6 | TGTGCCAGCAGTCGGTATGGCTTCTTAAACTATGGCTACACCTTC | CASSRYGFLNYGYTF
many | . | TRBJ2-7 | TRBV20-1 | TGCAGTGCTAGAGATCTGCTGTACGAGCAGTACTTC | CSARDLLYEQYF
. | TRBD1 | TRBJ1-5 | TRBV5-5 | TGTGCCAGCAGCTGGGGACAGGGCGGCAATCAGCCCCAGCATTTT | CASSWGQGGNQPQHF
many | TRBD2 | TRBJ2-7 | TRBV7-2 | TGTGCCAGCAGCTTGGTTCTAGCGGGACATCGAGTATACGAGCAGTACTTC | CASSLVLAGHRVYEQYF
. | TRBD1 | TRBJ2-7 | TRBV7-2 | TGTGCCAGCAGCTTAGAAGTAGGGGGCTGGGGCGAGCAGTACTTC | CASSLEVGGWGEQYF
. | . | TRBJ2-7 | TRBV6-2/TRBV6-3 | TGTGCCAGCGAACACCTTTACGAGCAGTACTTC | CASEHLYEQYF
. | TRBD1 | TRBJ1-5 | TRBV12-3/TRBV12-4 | TGTGCCAGCAGTGTCAGGGACAGGGGGATGAGTCAGCCCCAGCATTTT | CASSVRDRGMSQPQHF